Listed here are 18 T cell receptor beta chains from one sample, sequenced in a study of CD8+ T cells in alopecia areata. Following extraction, RNA underwent reverse transcription to cDNA, which served as the sequencing template. This table comes from immunoSEQ multiplex PCR, and its TCRdb copy is limited to in-frame clones, with some not included. Here the sample spans approximately 150,000 clones, less than 65% being singletons. Specimen: CD8+ T cells sorted from blood. The receptors were sampled from a human donor in good health.

The chain uses TRBV7-2 and TRBJ2-1; 9 nucleotides match TRBD2. V lost 5 bases, J lost 6 bases, and 11 bases stayed unmatched. The CDR3 spans 16 residues. Germline CDR1 is SGHTA and CDR2 is FQGNSA. The DNA of the CDR3 is TGTGCCAGCAGCCTCCCCCCGACTAGCGGAGCCAATGAGCAGTTCTTC. This translates into CASSLPPTSGANEQFF.

This clone was picked up a small number of times. V and J are TRBV29-1 and TRBJ2-7, with D perhaps TRBD1 (5 bases). The CDR3 sequence is 13 residues long. The V gene lost 0 bases and the J gene lost 7 bases, with 13 bases spanning the gap. The germline CDR1 and CDR2 sequences are SQVTM and ANQGSEA. As DNA, the CDR3 is TGCAGCGTTGAAGAGGCCAGGCCAGGGGAGCAGTACTTC. Amino acids: CSVEEARPGEQYF.

The V call is TRBV29-1, the J call TRBJ2-7, with 7 bases matching TRBD1. The CDR3 length is 13 residues. CDR1 and CDR2 (germline): SQVTM, ANQGSEA. V was pared by 1 base and J by 0 bases, with 0 bases of the junction left unmatched. The CDR3 here is CSVEAGGSYEQYF. As DNA, the CDR3 is TGCAGCGTTGAAGCAGGGGGCTCCTACGAGCAGTACTTC.

This chain joins TRBV7-6 and TRBJ2-2; D gene ambiguous. V lost 1 base to trimming and J lost 7 bases, with 7 bases between them. This CDR3 has 13 residues. Germline CDR1 is SGHVS and CDR2 is FNYEAQ. The CDR3 spells CASSLEVSGELFF. The CDR3 region has the DNA TGTGCCAGCAGCTTAGAAGTCAGCGGGGAGCTGTTTTTT.

The J gene is TRBJ1-1, the V gene TRBV7-2; D not certain. This CDR3 contains 11 residues. Trimming shortened V by 4 bases and J by 5 bases, and 5 bases separated the two germline ends. Germline V lookup: CDR1 SGHTA, CDR2 FQGNSA. In DNA form, the CDR3 reads TGTGCCAGCAGCTGGACGACTGAAGCTTTCTTT. Protein sequence: CASSWTTEAFF.

This clone was observed once. This chain links TRBV27 with TRBJ2-5; tentatively, D is TRBD1 (5 bases). The CDR3 extends over 14 amino acids. Trimming removed 3 bases at V and 3 bases at J, with 11 bases between. Germline loops: CDR1 MNHEY, CDR2 SMNVEV (reference sequence). The CDR3 nucleotides are TGTGCCAGCAGTTTCGCAGGGCCGAAAGAGACCCAGTACTTC. Translated, it gives CASSFAGPKETQYF.

The chain combines TRBV9 with TRBJ2-5; TRBD2 matches at 9 bases. The J segment lost 3 bases and the V segment lost 3 bases, leaving 3 bases of the junction unmatched. The CDR3 is 14 amino acids. Germline loops: CDR1 SGDLS, CDR2 YYNGEE. As DNA, the CDR3 is TGTGCCAGCAGCGAGGGACTAGCTGAAGAGACCCAGTACTTC. This translates into CASSEGLAEETQYF.

J is TRBJ2-1 and V is TRBV5-1, with 10 bases aligning to TRBD2. After removal of 4 bases from V and 3 bases from J, the junction contained 10 bases not matched to a gene. CDR3 length: 17 residues. CDR1 is SGHRS and CDR2 is YFSETQ in the germline V gene. The CDR3 DNA is TGCGCCAGCAGCGGAGACCCTAGCGGGAGTTACTACAATGAGCAGTTCTTC. Translated, it gives CASSGDPSGSYYNEQFF.

The CDR3, as DNA: TGTGCCAGCAGCCAAGGGACAGGGGCCCGCTCCTACGAGCAGTACTTC. Translating gives CASSQGTGARSYEQYF. V is TRBV14 and J is TRBJ2-7; 9 bases are a match to TRBD1. Germline trimming cut 1 base from V and 0 bases from J; bases unmatched to any gene: 4. The CDR3 sequence is 16 residues long. Germline V gene data show CDR1 as SGHDN and CDR2 as FVKESK.

J is TRBJ1-2 and V is TRBV6-1; possible D gene TRBD1, 6 bases. CDR1 and CDR2 from the germline V gene are MNHNS and SASEGT. Trimming pared 1 base from V and 8 bases from J, leaving 8 bases between. CDR3 length: 12 residues. Written as DNA, the CDR3 is TGTGCCAGCAGTGAAGGGGGGGGCGGCTACACCTTC. It encodes CASSEGGGGYTF.

This clone occurred a few times. The chain couples TRBV29-1 to TRBJ2-1, with a tentative D call TRBD2 (5 bases). The CDR3 spans 15 residues. CDR1 and CDR2 (germline): SQVTM, ANQGSEA. V was shortened by 2 bases and J by 3 bases, with 14 bases between the two germline ends. The CDR3 reads CSVEQGSAYYNEQFF. In DNA form, the CDR3 reads TGCAGCGTTGAACAAGGTAGCGCCTACTACAATGAGCAGTTCTTC.

This chain connects TRBV29-1 to TRBJ2-1; D is possibly TRBD2 (6 bases). The CDR3 has 13 amino acids. Trimming removed 5 bases from V and 7 bases from J, with 15 bases in between. Germline V gene sequence: CDR1 SQVTM, CDR2 ANQGSEA. The CDR3 here is CSVSSRAGNEQFF. The CDR3 DNA reads TGCAGCGTTTCTTCTAGGGCGGGGAATGAGCAGTTCTTC.

V usage is TRBV30 and J usage is TRBJ2-7; perhaps D is TRBD1 or TRBD2 (5 bases each). The CDR3 contains 14 residues. CDR1 and CDR2 from the germline V gene are GTSNPN and SVGIG (reference sequence). V lost 2 bases to trimming and J lost 5 bases, with 16 bases between them. For the CDR3, the DNA is TGTGCCTGGAGTTCGGGAAGGGGTGCCCACGAGCAGTACTTC. Amino acid sequence: CAWSSGRGAHEQYF.

The J gene is TRBJ1-1, the V gene TRBV29-1; D unclear. Germline-derived CDR1 and CDR2 are SQVTM and ANQGSEA. The CDR3 loop spans 13 amino acids. V lost 4 bases and J lost 3, with 12 bases in between. Here the CDR3 DNA reads TGCAGCGTTGCCACATCTTCGGACACTGAAGCTTTCTTT. It specifies CSVATSSDTEAFF.

V and J are TRBV29-1 and TRBJ2-7; D uncertain. CDR1 SQVTM and CDR2 ANQGSEA come from the germline V gene. The CDR3 loop spans 13 amino acids. V was pared by 4 bases and J by 4 bases, with 14 bases between. CDR3 sequence (DNA): TGCAGCGTTGGGGTTCCGAATGATTACGAGCAGTACTTC. It is translated as CSVGVPNDYEQYF.

V and J are TRBV10-2 and TRBJ2-7; 7 nucleotides match TRBD1. The CDR3 totals 14 residues. Germline values: CDR1 WSHSY, CDR2 SAAADI. J lost 0 bases, V lost 7 bases, and 6 bases had no gene match. The CDR3: CASKQQGHSYEQYF. The CDR3 DNA reads TGCGCCAGCAAACAACAGGGGCACTCCTACGAGCAGTACTTC.

The J gene is TRBJ2-1, the V gene TRBV7-3, with TRBD2 matching over 8 bases. Germline V gene sequence: CDR1 SGHTA, CDR2 FQGTGA. V trimming: 5 bases; J trimming: 6 bases; junction bases outside the gene matches: 9. The CDR3 covers 15 residues. CDR3 nucleotide sequence: TGTGCCAGCAGCCCGGGGGGGCTGGCCCCCAATGAGCAGTTCTTC. Protein: CASSPGGLAPNEQFF.

This sequence joins TRBV29-1 and TRBJ2-1; 11 positions match TRBD2. Germline CDR1 and CDR2: SQVTM and ANQGSEA. This CDR3 region has 17 residues. Trimming at V came to 4 bases and at J to 4 bases, leaving 12 bases not matched to a gene. CDR3 region: CSVVGAQTSGAYNEQFF. The CDR3, as DNA: TGCAGCGTTGTGGGGGCCCAGACTAGCGGGGCATACAATGAGCAGTTCTTC.